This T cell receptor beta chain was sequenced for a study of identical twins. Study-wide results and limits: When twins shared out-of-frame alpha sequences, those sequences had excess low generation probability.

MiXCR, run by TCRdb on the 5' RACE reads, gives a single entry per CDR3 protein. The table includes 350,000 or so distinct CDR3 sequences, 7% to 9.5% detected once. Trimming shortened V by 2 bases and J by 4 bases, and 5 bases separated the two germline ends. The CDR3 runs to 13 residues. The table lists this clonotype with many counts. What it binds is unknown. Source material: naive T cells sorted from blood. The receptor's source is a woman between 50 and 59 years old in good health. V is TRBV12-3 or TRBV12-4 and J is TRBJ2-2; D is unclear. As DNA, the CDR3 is TGTGCCAGCAGTTTAAACCCCACCGGGGAGCTGTTTTTT. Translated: CASSLNPTGELFF.